This T cell receptor (beta chain) came from a study of Graves' ophthalmopathy and Graves' hyperthyroidism. Physicians reached a diagnosis by relying on clinical symptoms, serum thyroxine, TRAb, thyroid ultrasound and orbital computed tomography. The CDR3 loop spans 15 amino acids. In germline, CDR1 is SGHRS, CDR2 YFSETQ. V lost 4 bases and J lost 7, with 21 bases in between. From RNA, the CDR3 regions of TCR beta chains were amplified and sequenced. HTBI primers served in a first-round RT-PCR, which a second-round multiplex PCR followed. TCRdb reprocessed the multiplex PCR reads via MiXCR and lists one record per CDR3 protein. The sample yields 740,000 or so distinct CDR3 sequences, 40% seen once.

Sequenced: peripheral blood. The TCR sequence derives from an adult man with Graves' ophthalmopathy. The chain is built from TRBV5-1 and TRBJ2-7; the D gene is possibly TRBD2 (6 bases). The CDR3: CASSPLGLITREQYF. The CDR3 nucleotides are TGCGCCAGCAGCCCCCTGGGACTGATTACGAGGGAGCAGTACTTC.